This TCR beta chain was recorded in a study of T-cell memory formation after mild COVID-19. Study-wide results and caveats: Shrinking CD4+ clones resided mostly in CM and EM, and CD8+ ones in EMRA.

V was clipped by 0 bases and J by 5 bases, with 8 bases between them. The CDR3 is 14 residues long. CDR1 is LGHNA, CDR2 YSLEER, per germline. This clonotype was found many times. The antigen is unknown. MiXCR, applied by TCRdb to the 5' RACE reads, yields one record per CDR3 protein. The sample lists tens of thousands of distinct CDR3 sequences; 9% to 9.5% were seen once. The V gene is TRBV4-3, the J gene TRBJ2-1; D is undetermined. The sample was PBMCs or a T cell subset sorted from them (not recorded which). The origin of this receptor is a man aged 18 to 29 who had mild COVID-19 (a few samples of this study predate the infection). Cell type and time point are not known. Here the CDR3 reads CASSQDLRNNEQFF. Here the CDR3 DNA reads TGCGCCAGCAGCCAAGATCTGCGGAACAATGAGCAGTTCTTC.